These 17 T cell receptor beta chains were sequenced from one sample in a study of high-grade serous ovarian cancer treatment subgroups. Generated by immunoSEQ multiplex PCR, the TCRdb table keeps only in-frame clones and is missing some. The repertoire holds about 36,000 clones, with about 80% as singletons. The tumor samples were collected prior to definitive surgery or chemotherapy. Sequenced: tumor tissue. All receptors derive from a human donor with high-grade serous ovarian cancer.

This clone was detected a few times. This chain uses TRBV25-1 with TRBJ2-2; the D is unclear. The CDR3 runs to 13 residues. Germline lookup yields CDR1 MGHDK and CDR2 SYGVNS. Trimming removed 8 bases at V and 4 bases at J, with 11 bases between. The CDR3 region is CASSHRITGELFF. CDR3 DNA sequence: TGTGCCAGCTCCCATAGGATCACCGGGGAGCTGTTTTTT.

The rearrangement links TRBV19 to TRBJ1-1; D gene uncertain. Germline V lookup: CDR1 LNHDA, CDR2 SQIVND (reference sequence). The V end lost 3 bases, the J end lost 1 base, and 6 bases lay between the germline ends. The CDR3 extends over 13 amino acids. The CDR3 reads CASSIGPNTEAFF. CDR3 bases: TGTGCCAGTAGTATCGGCCCGAACACTGAAGCTTTCTTT.

DNA for the CDR3: TGTGCCAGCAGCCCAACACTCCTTCTCGGGACAGATTACAATGAGCAGTTCTTC. As protein: CASSPTLLLGTDYNEQFF. This chain uses TRBV7-9 with TRBJ2-1; 7 nucleotides agree with TRBD1. This CDR3 region has 18 residues. Per the germline V gene, CDR1 is SEHNR and CDR2 is FQNEAQ (reference sequence). Losses at the gene ends were 5 bases for V and 4 bases for J; bases not matched to a gene: 17.

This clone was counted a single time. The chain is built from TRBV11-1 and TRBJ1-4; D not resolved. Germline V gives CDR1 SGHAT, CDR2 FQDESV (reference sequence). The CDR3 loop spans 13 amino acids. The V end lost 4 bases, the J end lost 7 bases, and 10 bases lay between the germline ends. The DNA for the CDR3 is TGTGCCAGCAGCTACTGCAGCGGTGAAAAACTGTTTTTT. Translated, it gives CASSYCSGEKLFF.

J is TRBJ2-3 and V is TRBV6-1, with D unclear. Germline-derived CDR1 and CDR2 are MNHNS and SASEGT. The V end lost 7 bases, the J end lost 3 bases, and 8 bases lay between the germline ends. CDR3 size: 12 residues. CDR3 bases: TGTGCCAGCAATAGGAAGACAGATACGCAGTATTTT. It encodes CASNRKTDTQYF.

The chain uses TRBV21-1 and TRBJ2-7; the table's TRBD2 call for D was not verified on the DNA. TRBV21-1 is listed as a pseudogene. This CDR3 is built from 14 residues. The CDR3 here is CASSLSGFAYEQYF. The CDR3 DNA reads TGTGCCAGCAGCCTTAGCGGGTTCGCCTACGAGCAGTACTTC.

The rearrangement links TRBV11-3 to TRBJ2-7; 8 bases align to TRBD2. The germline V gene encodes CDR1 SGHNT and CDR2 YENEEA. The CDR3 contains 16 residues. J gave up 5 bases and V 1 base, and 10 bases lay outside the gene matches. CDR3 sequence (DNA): TGTGCCAGCAGCTTAGTGGGTAGCGGGAATAAGAACGAGCAGTACTTC. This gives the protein CASSLVGSGNKNEQYF.

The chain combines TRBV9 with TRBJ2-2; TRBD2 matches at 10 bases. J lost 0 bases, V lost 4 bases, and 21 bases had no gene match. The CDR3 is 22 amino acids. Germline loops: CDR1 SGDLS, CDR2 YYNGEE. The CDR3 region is CASSPQDRAGTSAHTNTGELFF. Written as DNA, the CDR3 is TGTGCCAGCAGCCCCCAGGACAGGGCCGGGACTAGCGCACATACGAACACCGGGGAGCTGTTTTTT.

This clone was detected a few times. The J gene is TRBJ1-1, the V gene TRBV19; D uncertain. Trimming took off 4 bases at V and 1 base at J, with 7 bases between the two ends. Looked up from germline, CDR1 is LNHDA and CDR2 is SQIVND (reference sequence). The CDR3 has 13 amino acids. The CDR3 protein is CASSTGPNTEAFF. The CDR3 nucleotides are TGTGCCAGTAGTACCGGACCGAACACTGAAGCTTTCTTT.

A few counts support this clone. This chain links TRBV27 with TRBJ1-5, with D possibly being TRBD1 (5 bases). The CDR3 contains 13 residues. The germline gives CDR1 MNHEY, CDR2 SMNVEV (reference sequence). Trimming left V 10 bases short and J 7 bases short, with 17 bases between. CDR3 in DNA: TGTGCCACCGCGGGGCAGGGAGCGCAGCCCCAGCATTTT. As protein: CATAGQGAQPQHF.

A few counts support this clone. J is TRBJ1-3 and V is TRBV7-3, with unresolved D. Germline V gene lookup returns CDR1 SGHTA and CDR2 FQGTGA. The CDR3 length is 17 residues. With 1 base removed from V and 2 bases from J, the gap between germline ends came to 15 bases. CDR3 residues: CASSLRGDNGPGNTIYF. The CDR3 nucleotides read TGTGCCAGCAGCTTAAGGGGAGATAACGGGCCTGGAAACACCATATATTTT.

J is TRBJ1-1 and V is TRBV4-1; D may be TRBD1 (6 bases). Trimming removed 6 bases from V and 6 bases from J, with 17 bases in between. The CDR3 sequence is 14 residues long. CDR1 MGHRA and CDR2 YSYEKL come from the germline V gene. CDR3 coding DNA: TGCGCCAGCAGTCTACACAAAGGACAGCCTGAAGCTTTCTTT. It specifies CASSLHKGQPEAFF.

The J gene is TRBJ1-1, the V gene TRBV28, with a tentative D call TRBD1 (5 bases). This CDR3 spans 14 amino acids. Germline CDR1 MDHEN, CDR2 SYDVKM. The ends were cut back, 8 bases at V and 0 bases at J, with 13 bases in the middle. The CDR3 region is CASRGGALNTEAFF. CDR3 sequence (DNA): TGTGCCAGCCGGGGAGGGGCCCTGAACACTGAAGCTTTCTTT.

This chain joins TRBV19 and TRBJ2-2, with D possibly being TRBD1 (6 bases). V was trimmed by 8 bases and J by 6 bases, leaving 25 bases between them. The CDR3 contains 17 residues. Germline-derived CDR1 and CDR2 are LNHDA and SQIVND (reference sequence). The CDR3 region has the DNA TGTGCCAGTTCGATTACTAGGGGGTATCTTAGGTCCGGGGAGCTGTTTTTT. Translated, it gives CASSITRGYLRSGELFF.

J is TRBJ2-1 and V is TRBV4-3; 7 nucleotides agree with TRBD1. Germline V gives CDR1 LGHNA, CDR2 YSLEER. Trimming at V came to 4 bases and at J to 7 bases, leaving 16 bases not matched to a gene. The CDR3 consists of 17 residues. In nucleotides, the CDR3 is TGCGCCAGCAGCCTAAGGGGCACAGGGGCTGCAGGAAATGAGCAGTTCTTC. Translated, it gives CASSLRGTGAAGNEQFF.

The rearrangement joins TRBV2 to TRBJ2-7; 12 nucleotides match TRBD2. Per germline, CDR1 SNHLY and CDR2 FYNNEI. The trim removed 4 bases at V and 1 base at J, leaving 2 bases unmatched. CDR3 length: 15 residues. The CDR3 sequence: CASSVTSGSSYEQYF. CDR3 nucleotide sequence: TGTGCCAGCAGTGTGACTAGCGGGAGTTCCTACGAGCAGTACTTC.

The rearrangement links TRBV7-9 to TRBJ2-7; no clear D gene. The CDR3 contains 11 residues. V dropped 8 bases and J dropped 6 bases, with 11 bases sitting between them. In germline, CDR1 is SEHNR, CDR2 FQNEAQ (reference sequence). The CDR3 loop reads CASSPEGEQYF. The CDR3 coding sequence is TGTGCCAGCTCGCCCGAAGGCGAGCAGTACTTC.